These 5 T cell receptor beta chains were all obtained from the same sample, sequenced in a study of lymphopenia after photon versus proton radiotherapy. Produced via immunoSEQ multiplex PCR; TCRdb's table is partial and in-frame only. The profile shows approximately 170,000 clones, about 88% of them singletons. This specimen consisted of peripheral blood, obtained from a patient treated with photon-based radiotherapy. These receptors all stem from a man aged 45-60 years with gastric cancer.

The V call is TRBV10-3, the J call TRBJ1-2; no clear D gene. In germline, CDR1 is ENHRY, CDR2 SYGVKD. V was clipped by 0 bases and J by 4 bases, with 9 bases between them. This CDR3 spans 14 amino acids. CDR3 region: CAISESLSVYGYTF. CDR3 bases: TGTGCCATCAGTGAGTCCCTTTCGGTCTATGGCTACACCTTC.

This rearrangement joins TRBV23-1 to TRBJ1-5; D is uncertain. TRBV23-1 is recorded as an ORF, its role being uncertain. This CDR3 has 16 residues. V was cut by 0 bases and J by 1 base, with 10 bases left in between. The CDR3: CASSQSTTASNQPQHF. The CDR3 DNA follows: TGCGCCAGCAGTCAATCGACGACGGCGAGCAATCAGCCCCAGCATTTT.

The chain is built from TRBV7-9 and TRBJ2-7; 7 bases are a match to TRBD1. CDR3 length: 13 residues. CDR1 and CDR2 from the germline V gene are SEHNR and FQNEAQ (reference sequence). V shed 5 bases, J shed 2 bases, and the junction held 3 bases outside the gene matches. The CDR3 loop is CASSGTAAYEQYF. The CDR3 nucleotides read TGTGCCAGCAGCGGGACAGCCGCCTACGAGCAGTACTTC.

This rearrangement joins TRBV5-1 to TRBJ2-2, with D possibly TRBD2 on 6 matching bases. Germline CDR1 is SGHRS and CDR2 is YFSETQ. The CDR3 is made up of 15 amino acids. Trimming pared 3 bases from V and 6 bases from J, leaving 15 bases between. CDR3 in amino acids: CASSSRSGVPGELFF. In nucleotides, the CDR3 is TGCGCCAGCAGCTCCCGTTCGGGGGTCCCCGGGGAGCTGTTTTTT.

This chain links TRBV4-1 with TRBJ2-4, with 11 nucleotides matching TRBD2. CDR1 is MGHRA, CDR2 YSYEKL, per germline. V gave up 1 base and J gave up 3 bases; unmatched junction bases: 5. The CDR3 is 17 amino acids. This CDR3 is CASSQGALAGGKNIQYF. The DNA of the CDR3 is TGCGCCAGCAGCCAAGGGGCGCTAGCGGGAGGCAAAAACATTCAGTACTTC.